These 29 T cell receptor beta chains were all obtained from the same sample, sequenced in a study of glioma-infiltrating T cells after dendritic cell vaccination. The sample's time point: after dendritic cell vaccination, including at tumor progression/relapse. TCRdb's copy holds only in-frame clones and misses some; the assay was immunoSEQ multiplex PCR. The table records roughly 100,000 clones, around 87% of them present only once. Source: blood, taken after dendritic cell vaccination. The receptors were sampled from a human donor with glioblastoma.

The rearrangement links TRBV5-6 to TRBJ2-7; 11 nucleotides agree with TRBD1. The CDR3 length is 14 residues. Germline V gene sequence: CDR1 SGHDT, CDR2 YYEEEE. V lost 4 bases, J lost 4 bases, and 4 bases stayed unmatched. CDR3 in amino acids: CASSTGTGGYEQYF. CDR3 in DNA: TGTGCCAGCAGCACCGGGACAGGGGGGTACGAGCAGTACTTC.

The rearrangement links TRBV6-5 to TRBJ2-5; 9 bases match TRBD1. V dropped 5 bases and J dropped 0; count of bases not matched to a gene: 4. The germline CDR1 and CDR2 sequences are MNHEY and SVGAGI. This CDR3 is 15 amino acids long. Here the CDR3 DNA reads TGTGCCAGCAGTATAGGGACAGGGTACCAAGAGACCCAGTACTTC. Translated: CASSIGTGYQETQYF.

The V call is TRBV2, the J call TRBJ2-2; 9 nucleotides align to TRBD2. The germline V gene has CDR1 SNHLY and CDR2 FYNNEI. V trimming: 7 bases; J trimming: 5 bases; junction bases outside the gene matches: 8. The CDR3 has 15 amino acids. The CDR3: CASKTSGSGTGELFF. The CDR3 coding sequence is TGTGCCAGCAAGACTAGCGGAAGCGGTACCGGGGAGCTGTTTTTT.

V and J are TRBV14 and TRBJ2-3; 15 bases map to TRBD2. The germline gives CDR1 SGHDN, CDR2 FVKESK. The V and J ends lost 3 bases and 2 bases, in that order; junction bases with no gene match: 9. This CDR3 spans 19 amino acids. CDR3 nucleotides: TGTGCCAGCAGCCAGATATTAGGACTAGCGGGAGGGAACACAGATACGCAGTATTTT. This encodes CASSQILGLAGGNTDTQYF.

The chain is built from TRBV29-1 and TRBJ2-1; D may be TRBD2 (5 bases). CDR1 SQVTM and CDR2 ANQGSEA come from the germline V gene. V was clipped by 4 bases and J by 4 bases, with 17 bases between them. The CDR3 is 15 amino acids. The CDR3 is CSVVRIRLTYNEQFF. The DNA for the CDR3 is TGCAGCGTTGTCCGGATCCGACTAACGTACAATGAGCAGTTCTTC.

About this clone: The junction differs from germline at one of its ends, possibly a read error. The V and J genes are TRBV7-7 and TRBJ2-1; 10 nucleotides match TRBD2. The germline V gene has CDR1 SSHAT and CDR2 FNYEAQ (reference sequence). The CDR3 sequence is 15 residues long. CDR3 in amino acids: CASSLAGGIGNEQFF. The CDR3 nucleotides read TGTGCTAGCAGCTTAGCGGGAGGAATAGGGAATGAGCAGTTCTTC.

The V gene is TRBV6-1, the J gene TRBJ1-2; D may be TRBD1 (6 bases). The CDR3 sequence is 16 residues long. Germline V lookup: CDR1 MNHNS, CDR2 SASEGT. Trimming cost V 1 base and J 2 bases, with 14 bases left between them. For the CDR3, the DNA is TGTGCCAGCAGTGAAGGTGGTGGGGGGGGCAACTATGGCTACACCTTC. This codes for CASSEGGGGGNYGYTF.

The chain links TRBV2 to TRBJ1-1, with TRBD1 as a possible D gene (6 bases). The CDR3 spans 13 residues. Trimming left V 5 bases short and J 4 bases short, with 11 bases between. Germline values: CDR1 SNHLY, CDR2 FYNNEI. The CDR3 region is CASSPGASTEAFF. In DNA, the CDR3 is TGTGCCAGCAGTCCAGGGGCTAGCACTGAAGCTTTCTTT.

This clone was found once. The rearrangement joins TRBV2 to TRBJ2-3; D is unclear. This CDR3 spans 14 amino acids. Germline CDR1 SNHLY, CDR2 FYNNEI. V shed 3 bases and J shed 0 bases, with 7 bases lying between them. The CDR3 DNA is TGTGCCAGCAGTGAGGTACGGAGCACAGATACGCAGTATTTT. Translating gives CASSEVRSTDTQYF.

The chain recombines TRBV7-9 with TRBJ2-7; 9 nucleotides agree with TRBD2. Trimming took 1 base from V and 3 from J; bases not matched to a gene: 4. CDR3 length: 15 residues. Germline V CDR1 and CDR2: SEHNR, FQNEAQ (reference sequence). The CDR3: CASSLDSGSYYEQYF. DNA for the CDR3: TGTGCCAGCAGCTTAGATAGCGGGAGTTACTACGAGCAGTACTTC.

Notes on this clone: Within the sample, other DNA sequences also encode this same CDR3. The chain carries TRBV30 and TRBJ1-6; D gene uncertain. This CDR3 is built from 12 residues. Trimming left V 4 bases short and J 13 bases short, with 14 bases between. CDR1 and CDR2 (germline): GTSNPN, SVGIG (reference sequence). CDR3 bases: TGTGCCTGGATGATGGAGGGATCCCCCCTCCACTTT. This translates into CAWMMEGSPLHF.

CDR3 in DNA: TGCGCCAGCAGCTTGGAGGGGCCATCCAATGAGCAGTTCTTC. Translation gives CASSLEGPSNEQFF. V usage is TRBV5-1 and J usage is TRBJ2-1; tentatively, D is TRBD1 (5 bases). The V gene's germline CDR1 is SGHRS and CDR2 YFSETQ. V gave up 0 bases and J gave up 6 bases, with 10 bases separating them. The CDR3 runs 14 residues.

The J gene is TRBJ1-1, the V gene TRBV5-1; 7 nucleotides line up with TRBD1. The ends lost 4 bases at V and 7 bases at J; junction bases unmatched: 4. Germline CDR1 is SGHRS and CDR2 is YFSETQ. This CDR3 region has 12 residues. Written as DNA, the CDR3 is TGCGCCAGCAGCACGACAGGGAATGAAGCTTTCTTT. As protein: CASSTTGNEAFF.

Here the CDR3 reads CASSEAGVPTNYGYTF. CDR3 in DNA: TGTGCCAGCAGTGAAGCAGGGGTCCCTACTAACTATGGCTACACCTTC. V and J are TRBV6-1 and TRBJ1-2, with D possibly being TRBD1 (5 bases). V dropped 0 bases and J dropped 0 bases, with 11 bases sitting between them. This CDR3 spans 16 amino acids. Germline loops: CDR1 MNHNS, CDR2 SASEGT.

The genes are TRBV7-9 and TRBJ1-1; 7 bases fit TRBD1. V shed 6 bases and J 6 bases; nucleotides not matched to a gene: 7. The CDR3 contains 13 residues. Germline V gene data show CDR1 as SEHNR and CDR2 as FQNEAQ (reference sequence). The CDR3 DNA reads TGTGCCAGCAGGAAAACAGGGGTCCCTGAAGCTTTCTTT. Its protein product is CASRKTGVPEAFF.

This chain connects TRBV28 to TRBJ2-3; a weak D match, TRBD1 (6 bases). Trimming took off 2 bases at V and 5 bases at J, with 8 bases between the two ends. Germline V CDR1 and CDR2: MDHEN, SYDVKM. There are 13 residues in the CDR3. CDR3 bases: TGTGCCAGCAGTTTACCACAGGGAGATACGCAGTATTTT. This codes for CASSLPQGDTQYF.

This CDR3 is CARSWNRVLSSYEQYF. Here the CDR3 DNA reads TGTGCCAGAAGCTGGAACAGGGTCTTAAGCTCCTACGAGCAGTACTTC. The chain employs TRBV5-3 and TRBJ2-7; TRBD1 is a possible D gene (6 bases). TRBV5-3 is an ORF for which the function is uncertain. This CDR3 spans 16 amino acids. Trimming cost V 3 bases and J 0 bases, with 16 bases left between them.

The V call is TRBV4-1, the J call TRBJ2-1; 11 bases fit TRBD2. Per germline, CDR1 MGHRA and CDR2 YSYEKL. The J segment lost 6 bases and the V segment lost 4 bases, leaving 8 bases of the junction unmatched. The CDR3 consists of 16 residues. CDR3 residues: CASSPSGTSGANEQFF. Written as DNA, the CDR3 is TGCGCCAGCAGCCCGTCCGGGACTAGCGGAGCCAATGAGCAGTTCTTC.

A word on this clone: Other DNA sequences within the sample encode an identical CDR3. The chain has TRBV6-1 and TRBJ1-6, with 7 bases fitting TRBD1. The germline gives CDR1 MNHNS, CDR2 SASEGT. Trimming at V came to 6 bases and at J to 5 bases, leaving 7 bases not matched to a gene. This CDR3 spans 15 amino acids. The CDR3 DNA reads as TGTGCCAGCAGGTCATTAGACAGGGATAATTCACCCCTCCACTTT. This gives the protein CASRSLDRDNSPLHF.

This sequence joins TRBV7-3 and TRBJ2-6, with TRBD2 as a possible D gene (6 bases). This CDR3 contains 14 residues. Trimming left V 2 bases short and J 4 bases short, with 6 bases between. Germline V CDR1 and CDR2: SGHTA, FQGTGA. CDR3 loop: CASSLAGGANVLTF. CDR3 bases: TGTGCCAGCAGCTTAGCGGGGGGGGCCAACGTCCTGACTTTC.

The chain has TRBV2 and TRBJ2-5; a weak D match, TRBD1 (7 bases). Trimming cost V 2 bases and J 7 bases, with 17 bases left between them. This CDR3 spans 15 amino acids. Germline CDR1 SNHLY, CDR2 FYNNEI. The CDR3, as DNA: TGTGCCAGCAGTGAAACCGCAGGGGGGCAGGCGACCCAGTACTTC. Translated, it gives CASSETAGGQATQYF.

This clone has a handful of counts. V and J are TRBV19 and TRBJ2-7, with D maybe TRBD1 (6 bases). Germline CDR1 LNHDA, CDR2 SQIVND (reference sequence). Trimming shortened V by 4 bases and J by 4 bases, and 14 bases separated the two germline ends. CDR3 size: 14 residues. As DNA, the CDR3 is TGTGCCAGTAGTACCAAACAGGGTTGGTACGAGCAGTACTTC. Residues: CASSTKQGWYEQYF.

V and J are TRBV12-5 and TRBJ1-5; no definite D call. This CDR3 has 15 residues. V lost 10 bases and J lost 0, with 16 bases in between. CDR1 and CDR2 (germline): LGHNT, FRNRAP. The CDR3 spells CATSFSRLSNQPQHF. The CDR3, as DNA: TGTGCTACCTCCTTCTCCCGACTTAGCAATCAGCCCCAGCATTTT.

The chain joins TRBV7-9 to TRBJ1-5; TRBD1 matches at 9 bases. Germline CDR1 and CDR2: SEHNR and FQNEAQ (reference sequence). J was trimmed by 4 bases and V by 4 bases; bases with no gene match: 5. The CDR3 sequence is 15 residues long. CDR3 loop: CASSWGTGSNQPQHF. The CDR3 DNA follows: TGTGCCAGCAGCTGGGGGACAGGGTCAAATCAGCCCCAGCATTTT.

V and J are TRBV5-1 and TRBJ1-1; D perhaps matches TRBD1 (5 bases). This CDR3 region has 16 residues. Trimming shortened V by 1 base and J by 5 bases, and 18 bases separated the two germline ends. Germline assignment: CDR1 SGHRS and CDR2 YFSETQ. CDR3 sequence (DNA): TGCGCCAGCAGCTTGTTGGGGCAGGGCACTGGGACTGAAGCTTTCTTT. Its translation is CASSLLGQGTGTEAFF.

The rearrangement uses TRBV2 and TRBJ1-1; tentatively, D is TRBD1 (6 bases). V was shortened by 6 bases and J by 10 bases, with 15 bases between the two germline ends. CDR1 is SNHLY, CDR2 FYNNEI, per germline. The length of the CDR3 is 12 residues. DNA of the CDR3: TGTGCCAGCAGGGTGGGGGGGCTCACAGCTTTCTTT. It codes for CASRVGGLTAFF.

V and J are TRBV7-8 and TRBJ2-7; 7 positions agree with TRBD2. Per the germline V gene, CDR1 is SGHVS and CDR2 is FQNEAQ. The CDR3 loop spans 12 amino acids. The V segment lost 6 bases and the J segment 5 bases; nucleotides outside the gene matches: 4. CDR3 protein: CASSRDYDEQYF. For the CDR3, the DNA is TGTGCCAGCAGTCGGGACTACGACGAGCAGTACTTC.

The chain links TRBV27 to TRBJ2-1; 9 positions agree with TRBD1. Germline lookup yields CDR1 MNHEY and CDR2 SMNVEV (reference sequence). Germline trimming cut 6 bases from V and 4 bases from J; bases unmatched to any gene: 4. This CDR3 is 14 amino acids long. The CDR3 nucleotides are TGTGCCAGCAGCCTTGGGACAGGGTACAATGAGCAGTTCTTC. It yields the protein CASSLGTGYNEQFF.

The rearrangement joins TRBV5-5 to TRBJ2-7; possibly TRBD2 for D (6 bases). The CDR3 totals 14 residues. V dropped 0 bases and J dropped 2 bases, with 9 bases sitting between them. Germline CDR1 SGHKS, CDR2 YYEKEE (reference sequence). DNA of the CDR3: TGTGCCAGCAGCTTGGGGAGGGTCGCCTACGAGCAGTACTTC. It specifies CASSLGRVAYEQYF.